These T cell receptor beta chains were read from a single sample in a study of T cells in Graves' hyperthyroidism and ophthalmopathy. TCRdb reanalysed the multiplex PCR reads using MiXCR and keeps one entry per CDR3 protein. In the table there are about 410,000 distinct CDR3 sequences, 14% to 15% of which are singletons. The specimen was blood. The receptors were sampled from a man younger than 30 with Graves' ophthalmopathy. The CDR3 runs from the conserved cysteine through the conserved F or W. Fields, in order: CDR3 protein, CDR3 DNA, D gene, V gene, clone size, J gene. D genes are given only for firm matches. The listing skips clone size in some rows; elsewhere it reads once, few, many or a size class.

CASSEAARGPNSPLHF | TGTGCCAGCAGTGAAGCCGCCAGGGGCCCTAATTCACCCCTCCACTTT | NA | TRBV2 | many | TRBJ1-6
CASSLAEYETQYF | TGCGCCAGCAGCTTGGCCGAATACGAGACCCAGTACTTC | NA | TRBV5-1 | NA | TRBJ2-5
CASSLATGQVYEQYF | TGTGCCAGCAGCTTAGCGACGGGACAGGTATACGAGCAGTACTTC | TRBD1 | TRBV7-2 | many | TRBJ2-7
CASSVDRASHEQYF | TGTGCCAGCAGCGTGGACAGGGCTTCCCACGAGCAGTACTTC | TRBD1 | TRBV11-3 | many | TRBJ2-7
CAWSYLLAGGNTGELFF | TGTGCCTGGAGTTATCTTCTAGCGGGAGGGAACACCGGGGAGCTGTTTTTT | TRBD2 | TRBV30 | few | TRBJ2-2
CASSTGGNPYEQYF | TGTGCCAGTAGCACGGGAGGGAACCCCTACGAGCAGTACTTC | TRBD2 | TRBV19 | many | TRBJ2-7
CASSQSGGGYNEQFF | TGCGCCAGCAGCCAGAGCGGGGGGGGCTACAATGAGCAGTTCTTC | TRBD2 | TRBV4-1 | NA | TRBJ2-1
CSATLMGHNVAFF | TGCAGTGCTACTCTAATGGGGCATAACGTAGCTTTCTTT | NA | TRBV20-1 | NA | TRBJ1-1
CASSLGSRSDQETQYF | TGTGCCAGCAGCTTGGGGAGTCGCAGTGACCAAGAGACCCAGTACTTC | NA | TRBV5-8 | many | TRBJ2-5
CASSLDSGGASYEQYF | TGCGCCAGCAGCTTGGATAGCGGGGGGGCTTCCTACGAGCAGTACTTC | TRBD2 | TRBV5-1 | NA | TRBJ2-7
CSASLGTSGSYEQYF | TGCAGTGCTTCCCTGGGGACTAGCGGCTCCTACGAGCAGTACTTC | TRBD2 | TRBV20-1 | many | TRBJ2-7
CASSPQLAGVDTQYF | TGTGCCAGCAGCCCCCAACTAGCGGGAGTGGATACGCAGTATTTT | TRBD2 | TRBV7-3 | many | TRBJ2-3
CSASWRPNQPQHF | TGCAGTGCTAGTTGGAGACCCAATCAGCCCCAGCATTTT | NA | TRBV20-1 | many | TRBJ1-5
CAWSVRWGGRRTEAFF | TGTGCCTGGAGTGTACGTTGGGGTGGGCGGCGGACTGAAGCTTTCTTT | NA | TRBV30 | many | TRBJ1-1
CATSGVGGNQPQHF | TGTGCCACCAGTGGAGTCGGGGGCAATCAGCCCCAGCATTTT | NA | TRBV24-1 | NA | TRBJ1-5
CASSPLGRRELYSNQPQHF | TGTGCCAGCAGTCCCCTCGGACGTCGAGAACTCTATAGCAATCAGCCCCAGCATTTT | NA | TRBV27 | many | TRBJ1-5
CASSYAKGLAGLYEQYF | TGTGCCAGCAGTTACGCCAAGGGGCTAGCGGGTCTCTACGAGCAGTACTTC | TRBD2 | TRBV6-5 | NA | TRBJ2-7
CASSQESRINEKLFF | TGTGCCAGCAGTCAAGAGTCCAGGATTAATGAAAAACTGTTTTTT | NA | TRBV3-1 | NA | TRBJ1-4
CASSPVAADTEAFF | TGCGCCAGCAGCCCGGTCGCCGCGGACACTGAAGCTTTCTTT | NA | TRBV5-1 | many | TRBJ1-1
CAWSTTGTGVYEQYF | TGTGCCTGGAGTACCACCGGGACAGGGGTCTACGAGCAGTACTTC | TRBD1 | TRBV30 | many | TRBJ2-7
CAWRMASSTDTQYF | TGTGCCTGGAGGATGGCTAGCTCCACAGATACGCAGTATTTT | NA | TRBV30 | many | TRBJ2-3
CASSEGFGGHSNQPQHF | TGTGCCAGCAGTGAAGGTTTCGGGGGACATAGCAATCAGCCCCAGCATTTT | NA | TRBV2 | NA | TRBJ1-5
CASSTGGIAATYEQYF | TGTGCCAGTAGTACAGGGGGGATAGCGGCAACCTACGAGCAGTACTTC | NA | TRBV19 | few | TRBJ2-7
CAWSVRSGTGVYEQYF | TGTGCCTGGAGTGTACGATCCGGGACCGGCGTGTACGAGCAGTACTTC | NA | TRBV30 | few | TRBJ2-7
CASSYSAEDMRPYGYTF | TGTGCCAGCAGTTACTCCGCGGAGGACATGAGGCCCTATGGCTACACCTTC | NA | TRBV6-2/TRBV6-3 | many | TRBJ1-2
CASSPTAGRWNTEAFF | TGCGCCAGCAGCCCAACGGCAGGCCGTTGGAACACTGAAGCTTTCTTT | NA | TRBV4-1 | few | TRBJ1-1
CASSQGRIDYAGELFF | TGTGCCAGCAGCCAAGGCAGGATCGACTACGCCGGGGAGCTGTTTTTT | NA | TRBV3-1 | NA | TRBJ2-2
CASSLRSWGKLFF | TGTGCCAGCAGTTTGAGGTCCTGGGGAAAACTGTTTTTT | NA | TRBV12-3/TRBV12-4 | few | TRBJ1-4
CASSFSDPTDTQYF | TGCGCCAGCAGCTTTTCGGATCCCACAGATACGCAGTATTTT | NA | TRBV5-1 | many | TRBJ2-3
CASSPGRGRTEAFF | TGTGCCAGCAGCCCCGGGAGGGGAAGAACTGAAGCTTTCTTT | NA | TRBV6-2/TRBV6-3 | NA | TRBJ1-1
CASSFGTGGFNEQFF | TGTGCCAGCAGCTTCGGGACAGGGGGCTTCAATGAGCAGTTCTTC | TRBD1 | TRBV5-6 | many | TRBJ2-1
CASSLAGGGTDTQYF | TGTGCCAGCAGCTTAGCGGGGGGGGGCACAGATACGCAGTATTTT | TRBD2 | TRBV11-2 | many | TRBJ2-3
CAISGQPAYEQYF | TGTGCCATCAGTGGACAGCCTGCGTACGAGCAGTACTTC | NA | TRBV10-3 | many | TRBJ2-7
CASSLVLETQYF | TGTGCCAGCAGCTTAGTACTAGAGACCCAGTACTTC | NA | TRBV7-2 | many | TRBJ2-5
CASSSGQGNEQYF | TGTGCCAGCAGCTCGGGACAGGGGAACGAGCAGTACTTC | TRBD1 | TRBV11-2 | many | TRBJ2-7
CASSVGQREAFF | TGTGCCAGCAGCGTAGGACAACGTGAAGCTTTCTTT | NA | TRBV9 | many | TRBJ1-1
CASVGDNQPQHF | TGTGCTTCGGTAGGGGACAATCAGCCCCAGCATTTT | NA | TRBV2 | many | TRBJ1-5
CATSRALAGGRETQYF | TGTGCCACCAGCAGAGCACTAGCGGGAGGGCGGGAGACCCAGTACTTC | TRBD2 | TRBV15 | many | TRBJ2-5
CASSLTGRDTEAFF | TGCGCCAGCAGCTTAACAGGGAGGGACACTGAAGCTTTCTTT | NA | TRBV5-1 | many | TRBJ1-1
CASSYARGNNEQFF | TGTGCCAGCAGTTACGCCAGGGGCAACAATGAGCAGTTCTTC | NA | TRBV6-5 | few | TRBJ2-1
CASSLRTGGSGYTF | TGTGCCAGCAGTTTACGGACAGGGGGTTCTGGCTACACCTTC | TRBD1 | TRBV12-3/TRBV12-4 | many | TRBJ1-2
CASSYSQGTSGANVLTF | TGTGCCAGCAGTTACTCGCAGGGGACCTCTGGGGCCAACGTCCTGACTTTC | NA | TRBV6-5 | few | TRBJ2-6
CASSQDERPRRAEAFF | TGTGCCAGCAGCCAAGATGAAAGACCCCGCAGGGCGGAAGCTTTCTTT | NA | TRBV14 | NA | TRBJ1-1
CASSLELRTDNTGELFF | TGTGCCAGCAGCTTAGAGCTCCGGACAGACAACACCGGGGAGCTGTTTTTT | NA | TRBV7-2 | many | TRBJ2-2
CASSLFRGHPYNEQFF | TGTGCCAGCAGTCTATTCCGAGGTCATCCCTACAATGAGCAGTTCTTC | NA | TRBV2 | many | TRBJ2-1
CASSLTGQGGWYGYTF | TGTGCCAGCAGTTTAACGGGACAGGGGGGTTGGTATGGCTACACCTTC | TRBD1 | TRBV27 | many | TRBJ1-2
CASSPPDRNEQYF | TGTGCCAGCTCACCACCAGATCGTAACGAGCAGTACTTC | NA | TRBV18 | many | TRBJ2-7
CASIRAGGSGQPQHF | TGTGCCAGCATTCGCGCGGGAGGGTCCGGTCAGCCCCAGCATTTT | NA | TRBV12-3/TRBV12-4 | many | TRBJ1-5
CASSFTGGLAGSFSYEQYF | TGCGCCAGCAGTTTCACAGGGGGACTAGCGGGATCTTTCTCCTACGAGCAGTACTTC | TRBD2 | TRBV4-3 | NA | TRBJ2-7
CASSSYQDNEQYF | TGTGCCAGCAGCTCCTACCAGGACAACGAGCAGTACTTC | NA | TRBV9 | NA | TRBJ2-7
CASRPSSGSQETQYF | TGTGCCAGCCGACCGTCTAGCGGTTCTCAAGAGACCCAGTACTTC | TRBD2 | TRBV7-8 | many | TRBJ2-5
CSARRRVDGYTF | TGCAGTGCTAGACGCAGGGTGGATGGCTACACCTTC | NA | TRBV20-1 | many | TRBJ1-2
CASSAGGRVLNNEQFF | TGCGCCAGCAGCGCCGGGGGGAGGGTTCTTAACAATGAGCAGTTCTTC | TRBD2 | TRBV5-1 | many | TRBJ2-1
CASSPLTGVFYNEQFF | TGCGCCAGCAGTCCTCTAACAGGGGTGTTTTACAATGAGCAGTTCTTC | TRBD1 | TRBV4-1 | NA | TRBJ2-1
CASIPTSGYEQYF | TGTGCCAGCATCCCCACGAGCGGCTACGAGCAGTACTTC | NA | TRBV6-1 | many | TRBJ2-7
CSAREHEGGETQYF | TGCAGTGCTAGAGAACACGAGGGAGGCGAGACCCAGTACTTC | NA | TRBV20-1 | many | TRBJ2-5
CSASSQVYSYEQYF | TGCAGTGCTAGTAGCCAGGTTTACTCCTACGAGCAGTACTTC | NA | TRBV20-1 | many | TRBJ2-7
CASSYRVSTEAFF | TGTGCCAGCAGTTACAGGGTTTCCACTGAAGCTTTCTTT | NA | TRBV12-3/TRBV12-4 | many | TRBJ1-1
CATMTTNTGELFF | TGTGCCACCATGACAACGAACACCGGGGAGCTGTTTTTT | NA | TRBV24-1 | many | TRBJ2-2